This T cell receptor beta chain was captured in a study of blood T cell repertoires in COVID-19. Study overall: The United States, Italy and Spain provided the acute and convalescent COVID-19 samples. T cells, B-cell-depleted T cells, or PBMCs supplied cDNA or gDNA.

Original processing notes: Estimation of nucleated cell counts was performed using reference gene primer amplification. The method was immunoSEQ multiplex PCR; TCRdb's version includes in-frame clones alone and lacks a portion of them. The DNA was the basis for D and trimming; V, J and clone size are from that table. The sample carries about 80,000 clones, less than 85% recorded once. Trimming removed 5 bases at V and 10 bases at J, with 16 bases between. Germline V gene lookup returns CDR1 SEHNR and CDR2 FQNEAQ (reference sequence). CDR3 length equals 13 residues. Material for sequencing was peripheral blood. The sequence was obtained from a man between 65 and 85 years old with active or convalescent COVID-19. The chain links TRBV7-9 to TRBJ2-3; a possible D gene is TRBD1 (5 bases). CDR3: CASSQDQGISQYF. In DNA form, the CDR3 reads TGTGCCAGCAGCCAAGACCAGGGCATTTCGCAGTATTTT. The complete variable domain, with remaining parts taken from reference TRBV7-9 and TRBJ2-3, reads DTGVSQNPRHKITKRGQNVTFRCDPISEHNRLYWYRQTLGQGPEFLTYFQNEAQLEKSRLLSDRFSAERPKGSFSTLEIQRTEQGDSAMYLCASSQDQGISQYFGPGTRLTVL.